This T cell receptor (beta chain) derives from a study of T cells in Graves' hyperthyroidism and ophthalmopathy. Subjects aged 18 to 65 presented with newly diagnosed hyperthyroidism of less than 2 months' duration. Uncontrolled infection, other autoimmune disease, pregnancy and lactation each barred patients from inclusion. The germline gives CDR1 DFQATT, CDR2 SNEGSKA (reference sequence). V lost 3 bases and J lost 6; bases outside the gene matches: 7. The CDR3 length is 13 residues. This clonotype was detected many times. RNA transcripts provided the source from which TCR beta CDR3 regions were amplified. HTBI primers drove first-round RT-PCR of the TCR CDR3. TCRdb processed the multiplex PCR reads anew with MiXCR; each CDR3 protein has one entry. The table has roughly 580,000 distinct CDR3 sequences, about 15% seen once.

This rearrangement joins TRBV20-1 to TRBJ2-7; the match to TRBD2 covers 8 bases. The clonotype comes from a woman in her thirties with Graves' hyperthyroidism that later progressed to Graves' ophthalmopathy. Sample: blood. The DNA for the CDR3 is TGCAGTGCTAGTTGGACTAGCAATTCCGAGCAGTACTTC. Encoded protein: CSASWTSNSEQYF.